This T cell receptor (beta chain) was observed in a study of blood T cells in healthy people across ages. Background on the study: About one barcoded TCR beta cDNA was captured per two T cells. Study-wide points: Greater diversity and more naive CD4+ cells were seen in long-lived donors than in aged donors. The study regarded diversity estimates from one million T cells as underestimates. Older individuals had lower TCR beta diversity per million T cells (the decline was roughly linear).

The second PCR ran 7 to 11 cycles with a sample-barcoded 5' primer and J-beta primers. A single record per CDR3 protein comes from TCRdb applying MiXCR to the 5' RACE reads. The sample has about 1.7 million distinct CDR3 sequences; 28% are singletons. As regards this clonotype: The antigen is undetermined.

This TCR was sampled from a woman aged 25 to 39 in good health. Input material: blood.

The CDR3 loop is CASSLRGDFYNEQFF. The CDR3 DNA is TGTGCCAGCAGCCTCAGGGGGGACTTCTACAATGAGCAGTTCTTC. The V gene is TRBV9, the J gene TRBJ2-1, with a weak D call TRBD1 (7 bases). CDR3 size: 15 residues. V was clipped by 4 bases and J by 3 bases, with 14 bases between them. CDR1 and CDR2 from the germline V gene are SGDLS and YYNGEE.